This TCR beta chain was identified during a study of blood T cell repertoires in COVID-19. The CDR3 spans 15 residues. Unmatched junction bases numbered 7, after V lost 5 bases and J lost 0 bases. Germline V gene sequence: CDR1 SGHRS, CDR2 YFSETQ. Repertoires were generated with immunoSEQ multiplex PCR, while TCRdb's copy carries only in-frame clones and drops some. This sample yields around 200,000 clones, of which more than 80% are seen a single time; 1.2% belongs to the top ten. The chain recombines TRBV5-1 with TRBJ1-1; 7 bases are a match to TRBD1. The sequence was obtained from a young man who had recovered from COVID-19. What was sequenced was PBMCs or T cells enriched from blood (not recorded which). CDR3 loop: CASRRGQLMNTEAFF. DNA of the CDR3: TGCGCCAGCAGACGGGGACAGCTGATGAACACTGAAGCTTTCTTT.